The rows below give T cell receptor beta chains drawn from one sample of a study of OX40 agonist ivuxolimab in advanced cancers. Measured with immunoSEQ multiplex PCR; TCRdb has only the in-frame clones, and not every one. Counted here are roughly 17,000 clones, around four fifths occurring once; the ten biggest clones make up almost 30%. Specimen: CD4+ or CD8+ T cells sorted from blood, collected in a trial of the OX40 agonist ivuxolimab. The receptors originated from an adult with an advanced solid tumor such as melanoma, head and neck, liver or kidney cancer. Both conserved end residues are part of each CDR3. The D gene is left open where the match is weak. Not every row has a clone size; where given, it reads once, few, many or a size class.

V gene	D gene	clone size	J gene	CDR3 protein	CDR3 DNA
TRBV6-6	.	.	TRBJ1-5	CASSYSWGQPQHF	TGTGCCAGCAGTTACTCCTGGGGGCAACCCCAGCATTTT
TRBV2	TRBD2	.	TRBJ2-3	CASIALGGGRTDTQYF	TGTGCCAGCATAGCCCTGGGGGGGGGACGCACAGATACGCAGTATTTT
TRBV19	.	.	TRBJ1-1	CASSMGTQFMNTEAFF	TGTGCCAGTAGTATGGGGACACAATTTATGAACACTGAAGCTTTCTTT
TRBV7-9	TRBD1	.	TRBJ2-1	CASSGEQGAPNEQFF	TGTGCCAGCAGCGGGGAACAGGGGGCTCCAAATGAGCAGTTCTTC
TRBV4-1	.	.	TRBJ1-6	CASSPPNSPLHF	TGCGCCAGCAGCCCACCTAATTCACCCCTCCACTTT
TRBV4-1	TRBD2	once	TRBJ2-3	CASSPWTSGNVDTQYF	TGCGCCAGCAGCCCTTGGACTAGCGGGAATGTAGATACGCAGTATTTT
TRBV19	.	few	TRBJ1-5	CASSIVVNQPQHF	TGTGCCAGTAGTATAGTGGTTAATCAGCCCCAGCATTTT
TRBV4-1	.	.	TRBJ1-2	CASSQELDLFYGYTF	TGCGCCAGCAGCCAAGAATTGGATCTGTTCTATGGCTACACCTTC
TRBV27	TRBD2	.	TRBJ2-1	CASSLRERGPNNEQFF	TGTGCCAGCAGTTTAAGGGAGCGGGGGCCAAACAATGAGCAGTTCTTC
TRBV11-2	.	.	TRBJ1-1	CASSLFKGEAFF	TGTGCCAGCAGCTTGTTTAAGGGTGAAGCTTTCTTT
TRBV9	.	.	TRBJ2-7	CASSGGWGQDEQYF	TGTGCCAGCAGCGGGGGGTGGGGACAAGACGAGCAGTACTTC
TRBV27	.	.	TRBJ2-1	CASSMRTPHYNEQFF	TGTGCCAGCAGTATGAGGACTCCTCACTACAATGAGCAGTTCTTC
TRBV4-1	.	.	TRBJ2-1	CASSQEGGDYNEQFF	TGCGCCAGCAGCCAAGAGGGGGGAGACTACAATGAGCAGTTCTTC
TRBV5-4	.	.	TRBJ2-3	CASSLGSGADTQYF	TGTGCCAGCAGCTTGGGGTCAGGGGCAGATACGCAGTATTTT
TRBV7-3	.	.	TRBJ2-3	CASSPLGGTDTQYF	TGTGCCAGCAGCCCGTTAGGGGGCACAGATACGCAGTATTTT
TRBV10-3	TRBD2	.	TRBJ2-5	CAISEGRTSGRGGGETQYF	TGTGCCATCAGTGAGGGGCGGACTAGCGGGAGAGGGGGCGGAGAGACCCAGTACTTC
TRBV11-2	.	.	TRBJ2-7	CASSLTLAYEQYF	TGTGCCAGCAGCTTAACCCTGGCCTACGAGCAGTACTTC
TRBV7-2	.	.	TRBJ2-2	CASSLWTGELFF	TGTGCCAGCAGCCTATGGACCGGGGAGCTGTTTTTT
TRBV5-6	.	.	TRBJ1-2	CASSLGTDYGYTF	TGTGCCAGCAGCCTCGGGACGGACTATGGCTACACCTTC
TRBV7-6	.	few	TRBJ2-7	CASSPGTFYEQYF	TGTGCCAGCAGTCCCGGGACCTTCTACGAGCAGTACTTC
TRBV19	TRBD1	.	TRBJ1-1	CASNVQGAWTEAFF	TGTGCCAGTAACGTACAGGGGGCGTGGACTGAAGCTTTCTTT
TRBV19	TRBD1	once	TRBJ2-1	CASSITGTAGLTEQFF	TGTGCCAGTAGTATCACTGGGACAGCAGGCCTGACTGAGCAGTTCTTC
TRBV5-8	TRBD1	.	TRBJ1-4	CASSGGGTGSGKLFF	TGTGCCAGCAGCGGCGGAGGGACAGGCTCGGGAAAACTGTTTTTT
TRBV2	.	.	TRBJ2-1	CASSEPSALYNEQFF	TGTGCCAGCAGTGAACCGAGCGCCCTATACAATGAGCAGTTCTTC
TRBV10-3	.	.	TRBJ2-7	CASDEGGYAYEQYF	TGTGCCAGCGACGAGGGGGGCTATGCCTACGAGCAGTACTTC
TRBV4-1	.	.	TRBJ1-1	CASSQGGEGTEAFF	TGCGCCAGCAGCCAAGGAGGGGAAGGAACCGAAGCTTTCTTT
TRBV27	TRBD1	.	TRBJ1-1	CASSSGRTGIWTEAFF	TGTGCCAGCAGTTCGGGACGGACAGGGATTTGGACTGAAGCTTTCTTT
TRBV27	.	once	TRBJ1-6	CASSLQGNNSPLHF	TGTGCCAGCAGTTTGCAGGGGAATAATTCACCCCTCCACTTT
TRBV9	TRBD1	.	TRBJ2-5	CASSVVLGQGARETQYF	TGTGCCAGCAGCGTAGTATTAGGACAGGGGGCGCGGGAGACCCAGTACTTC
TRBV9	TRBD2	.	TRBJ2-1	CASSSRTSGIYNEQFF	TGTGCCAGCAGCTCACGGACTAGCGGGATTTACAATGAGCAGTTCTTC
TRBV27	TRBD1	.	TRBJ2-7	CASSWTTGSSYEQYF	TGTGCCAGCAGCTGGACGACAGGGAGCTCTTACGAGCAGTACTTC
TRBV6-6	TRBD1	.	TRBJ2-5	CASSYVWDSQETQYF	TGTGCCAGCAGTTATGTGTGGGACAGCCAAGAGACCCAGTACTTC
TRBV9	TRBD2	.	TRBJ2-3	CASSVGSSGGTTSTDTQYF	TGTGCCAGCAGCGTAGGATCTAGCGGGGGGACGACTAGCACAGATACGCAGTATTTT
TRBV28	.	medium-sized	TRBJ2-7	CASSLAGTYEQYF	TGTGCCAGCAGTTTGGCGGGGACCTACGAGCAGTACTTC
TRBV5-1	.	.	TRBJ2-1	CASSFRETITYNEQFF	TGCGCCAGCAGCTTCCGGGAAACAATAACCTACAATGAGCAGTTCTTC
TRBV30	.	few	TRBJ2-7	CAWSVLLFDEQYF	TGTGCCTGGAGTGTACTGCTATTCGACGAGCAGTACTTC
TRBV19	TRBD1	medium-sized	TRBJ2-7	CASSLTGGGYEQYF	TGTGCCAGTAGTTTGACAGGGGGCGGTTACGAGCAGTACTTC
TRBV7-9	.	.	TRBJ2-3	CASSRGDFSTDTQYF	TGTGCCAGCAGCCGAGGGGACTTTAGCACAGATACGCAGTATTTT
TRBV27	.	.	TRBJ2-3	CASRRRETSTDTQYF	TGTGCCAGCAGGCGGAGGGAGACTAGCACAGATACGCAGTATTTT
TRBV27	.	.	TRBJ1-4	CASSPYAGGAGQEKLFF	TGTGCCAGCAGCCCTTATGCGGGGGGTGCCGGCCAAGAAAAACTGTTTTTT
TRBV9	TRBD1	.	TRBJ1-6	CASSLRDRGYNSPLHF	TGTGCCAGCAGCCTACGGGACAGGGGATATAATTCACCCCTCCACTTT
TRBV27	TRBD2	.	TRBJ2-1	CASLPGGASENEQFF	TGTGCCAGCCTCCCCGGGGGGGCTAGCGAAAATGAGCAGTTCTTC
TRBV2	.	.	TRBJ1-2	CASSETPLLYGYTF	TGTGCCAGCAGTGAAACCCCTCTTCTCTATGGCTACACCTTC
TRBV9	TRBD2	.	TRBJ2-1	CASSPRLAVDEQFF	TGTGCCAGCAGCCCCCGACTAGCGGTGGATGAGCAGTTCTTC
TRBV7-9	TRBD1	.	TRBJ1-2	CASTRQGDYGYTF	TGTGCCAGCACTCGACAGGGAGACTATGGCTACACCTTC
TRBV9	.	.	TRBJ1-1	CASSVAGGGTEAFF	TGTGCCAGCAGCGTAGCCGGGGGCGGCACTGAAGCTTTCTTT
TRBV7-9	.	once	TRBJ1-4	CASSTYTTTNEKLFF	TGTGCCAGCAGCACTTACACCACAACTAATGAAAAACTGTTTTTT
TRBV19	TRBD1	.	TRBJ1-5	CASSIDFQGGWQPQHF	TGTGCCAGTAGTATAGATTTTCAGGGGGGATGGCAGCCCCAGCATTTT
TRBV7-9	.	once	TRBJ1-2	CASSLEAGHYGYTF	TGTGCCAGCAGCTTAGAGGCAGGGCACTATGGCTACACCTTC
TRBV9	.	.	TRBJ1-1	CASSVRGNRNTEAFF	TGTGCCAGCAGCGTACGAGGGAATCGTAACACTGAAGCTTTCTTT
TRBV5-6	.	.	TRBJ2-7	CASSYAFYEQYF	TGTGCCAGCAGTTATGCCTTCTACGAGCAGTACTTC
TRBV10-1	.	.	TRBJ2-5	CASSPSGEEETQYF	TGCGCCAGCAGTCCTTCAGGGGAAGAAGAGACCCAGTACTTC
TRBV7-7	.	few	TRBJ2-5	CASSLPGSQETQYF	TGTGCCAGCAGCCTCCCCGGGAGTCAAGAGACCCAGTACTTC
TRBV2	.	.	TRBJ2-3	CASSEAPGRTSTDTQYF	TGTGCCAGCAGTGAAGCCCCTGGGAGGACTAGCACAGATACGCAGTATTTT
TRBV15	TRBD1	.	TRBJ1-5	CATAARDRAQPQHF	TGTGCCACCGCGGCCCGGGACAGGGCTCAGCCCCAGCATTTT
TRBV11-2	TRBD1	.	TRBJ2-7	CASSSRDRGIEGEQYF	TGTGCCAGCAGCTCCCGGGACAGGGGTATAGAGGGTGAGCAGTACTTC
TRBV4-1	.	.	TRBJ2-7	CASSHASSGFSYEQYF	TGCGCCAGCAGCCACGCCTCATCGGGGTTCTCCTACGAGCAGTACTTC
TRBV5-1	TRBD1	.	TRBJ2-3	CASSETGTDTQYF	TGCGCCAGCAGCGAGACAGGGACAGATACGCAGTATTTT
TRBV5-1	TRBD2	.	TRBJ2-7	CASSLVASGDSYEQYF	TGCGCCAGCAGCTTGGTGGCTAGCGGGGATTCCTACGAGCAGTACTTC